Listed below are T cell receptor beta chains from one sample, sequenced in a study of response to subunit inactivated influenza vaccine. From the RT-PCR reads, TCRdb called clonotypes with MiXCR, one entry per CDR3 protein. The sample includes some 800,000 distinct CDR3 sequences, about 20% of them seen just once. The starting material was PBMCs from blood, obtained 4 to 6 days after vaccination. The receptors shown here come from a man aged 50 or older who received an inactivated influenza vaccine. Both conserved end residues are trimmed from each CDR3.

TRBV4-1,TRBJ2-5,ASSYRPTDQETQY
TRBV28,TRBJ2-7,ASSPQQGYEQY
TRBV6-2/TRBV6-3,TRBJ1-5,ASSWGTGRGNQPQH
TRBV12-3/TRBV12-4,TRBJ2-7,ASSHGLAEQY
TRBV19,TRBJ2-1,ASSILDSYNEQF
TRBV20-1,TRBJ1-5,SARRPYSNQPQH
TRBV7-9,TRBJ2-7,ASSLIDRATPYEQY
TRBV4-3,TRBJ2-1,ASSQDGGGQF
TRBV9,TRBJ2-7,ASSLSGERRNEQY
TRBV9,TRBJ2-7,ASSVASGEYEQY
TRBV6-2/TRBV6-3,TRBJ2-1,ASSYDQPRLGGWPF
TRBV10-3,TRBJ1-1,AISFDRVGTEAF
TRBV4-1,TRBJ2-3,ASSRLPSSGRGSSTDTQY
TRBV28,TRBJ1-1,ASSRSGQKVEAF
TRBV4-2,TRBJ2-3,ASSQVPGGGESTDTQY
TRBV6-1,TRBJ2-3,ASSDPPPGVRGTDTQY
TRBV29-1,TRBJ1-5,SVGSGNQPQH
TRBV18,TRBJ2-2,ASSPLDPTTGELF
TRBV10-3,TRBJ2-7,AISDTRKGYEQY
TRBV20-1,TRBJ2-5,SALTSGTGKTQY
TRBV20-1,TRBJ2-1,SALEDEQF
TRBV5-1,TRBJ2-7,ASSLNRDGSSYEQY
TRBV12-3/TRBV12-4,TRBJ2-1,ASSLSLARDEQF
TRBV7-7,TRBJ2-7,ASSFGTDTEQY
TRBV12-3/TRBV12-4,TRBJ2-1,ASSFRRVPYNEQF
TRBV6-2/TRBV6-3,TRBJ2-5,ASSSIIQEDQETQY